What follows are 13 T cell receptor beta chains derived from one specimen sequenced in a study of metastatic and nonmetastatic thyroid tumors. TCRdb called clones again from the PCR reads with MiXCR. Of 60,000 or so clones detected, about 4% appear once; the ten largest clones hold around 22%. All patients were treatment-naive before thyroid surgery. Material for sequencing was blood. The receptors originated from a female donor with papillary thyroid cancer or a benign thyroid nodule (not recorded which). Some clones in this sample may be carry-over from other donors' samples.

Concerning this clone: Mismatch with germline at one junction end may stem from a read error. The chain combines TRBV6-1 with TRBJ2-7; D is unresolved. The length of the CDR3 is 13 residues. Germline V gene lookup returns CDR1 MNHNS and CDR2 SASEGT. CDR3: CTSKDRSLGEQYF. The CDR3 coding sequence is TGTACCAGCAAGGATAGGTCGTTGGGGGAGCAGTACTTC.

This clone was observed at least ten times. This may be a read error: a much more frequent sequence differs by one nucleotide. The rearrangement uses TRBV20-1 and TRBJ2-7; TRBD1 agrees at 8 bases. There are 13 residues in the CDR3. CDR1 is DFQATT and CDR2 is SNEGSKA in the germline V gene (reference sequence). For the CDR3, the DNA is TGCAGTGCACCTCAGGGGGCCCGCTACGGGCAGTACTTC. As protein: CSAPQGARYGQYF.

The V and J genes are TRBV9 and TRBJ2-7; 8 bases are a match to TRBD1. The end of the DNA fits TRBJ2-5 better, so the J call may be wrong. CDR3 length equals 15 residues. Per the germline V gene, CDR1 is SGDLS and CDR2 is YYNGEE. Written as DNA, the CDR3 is TGTGCCAGCAGCCCCGACAGGGGCTTACAAGAGACCCAGTACTTC. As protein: CASSPDRGLQETQYF.

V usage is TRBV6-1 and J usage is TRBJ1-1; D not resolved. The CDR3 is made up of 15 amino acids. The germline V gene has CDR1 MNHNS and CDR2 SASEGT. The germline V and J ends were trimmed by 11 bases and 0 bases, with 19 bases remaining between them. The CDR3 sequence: CAGIEIRDMNTEAFF. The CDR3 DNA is TGTGCCGGCATTGAAATCCGTGACATGAACACTGAAGCTTTCTTT.

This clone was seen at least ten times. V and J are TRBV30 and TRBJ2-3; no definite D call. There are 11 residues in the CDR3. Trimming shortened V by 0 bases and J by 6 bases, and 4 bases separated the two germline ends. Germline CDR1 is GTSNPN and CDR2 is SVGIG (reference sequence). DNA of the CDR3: TGTGCCTGGAGTGTCTCGGATACGCAGTATTTT. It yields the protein CAWSVSDTQYF.

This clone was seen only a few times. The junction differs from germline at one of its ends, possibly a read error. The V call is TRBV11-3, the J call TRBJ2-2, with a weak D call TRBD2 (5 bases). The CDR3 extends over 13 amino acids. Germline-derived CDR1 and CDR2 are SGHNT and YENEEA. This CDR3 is CASSLFETGEPFF. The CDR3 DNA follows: TGTGCCAGCAGCTTATTTGAAACCGGGGAGCCGTTTTTT.

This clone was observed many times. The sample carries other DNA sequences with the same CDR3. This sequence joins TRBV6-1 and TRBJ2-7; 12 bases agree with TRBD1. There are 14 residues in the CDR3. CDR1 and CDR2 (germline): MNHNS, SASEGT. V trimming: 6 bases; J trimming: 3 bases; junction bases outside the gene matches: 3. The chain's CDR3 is CASRGTGGLYEQYF. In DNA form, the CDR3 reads TGTGCCAGCAGGGGGACAGGGGGCCTCTACGAGCAGTACTTC.

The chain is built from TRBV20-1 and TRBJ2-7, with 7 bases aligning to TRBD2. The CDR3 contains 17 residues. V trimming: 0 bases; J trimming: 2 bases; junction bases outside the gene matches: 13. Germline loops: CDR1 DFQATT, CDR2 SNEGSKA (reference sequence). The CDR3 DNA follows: TGCAGTGCTAGAGATCAGTCGGGGCTAGCGGTGCCCTACGAGCAGTACTTC. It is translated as CSARDQSGLAVPYEQYF.

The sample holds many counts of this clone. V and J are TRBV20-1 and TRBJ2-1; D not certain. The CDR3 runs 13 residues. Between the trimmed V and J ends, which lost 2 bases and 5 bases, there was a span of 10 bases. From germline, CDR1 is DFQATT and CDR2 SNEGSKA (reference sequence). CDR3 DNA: TGCAGTGCTAGACCTGACACCAACAATGAGCAGTTCTTC. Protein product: CSARPDTNNEQFF.

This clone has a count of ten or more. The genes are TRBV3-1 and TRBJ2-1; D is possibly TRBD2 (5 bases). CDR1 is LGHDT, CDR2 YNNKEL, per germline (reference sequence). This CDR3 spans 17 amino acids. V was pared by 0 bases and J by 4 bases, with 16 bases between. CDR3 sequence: CASSQDLASPGYNEQFF. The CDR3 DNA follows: TGTGCCAGCAGCCAAGATCTGGCGAGCCCGGGGTACAATGAGCAGTTCTTC.

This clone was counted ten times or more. The DNA for the CDR3 is TGCAGTGCTAGATGGCAGGAGGCTTCACCCCTCCACTTT. Translating gives CSARWQEASPLHF. The V call is TRBV20-1, the J call TRBJ1-6; no clear D. The CDR3 totals 13 residues. The V gene lost 2 bases and the J gene lost 9 bases, with 11 bases spanning the gap. From germline, CDR1 is DFQATT and CDR2 SNEGSKA (reference sequence).

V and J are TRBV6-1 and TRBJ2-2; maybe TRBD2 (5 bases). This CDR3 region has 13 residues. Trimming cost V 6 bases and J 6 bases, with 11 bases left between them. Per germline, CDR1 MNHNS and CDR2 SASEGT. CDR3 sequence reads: CASSTGDAGELFF. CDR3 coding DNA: TGTGCCAGCAGCACCGGGGATGCCGGGGAGCTGTTTTTT.

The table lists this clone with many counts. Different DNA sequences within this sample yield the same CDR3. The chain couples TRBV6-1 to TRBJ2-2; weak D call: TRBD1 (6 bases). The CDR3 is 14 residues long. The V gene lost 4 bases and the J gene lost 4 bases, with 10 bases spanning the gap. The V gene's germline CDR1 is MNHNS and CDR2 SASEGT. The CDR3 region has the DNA TGTGCCAGCAGTGCAGACAGGATCACCGGGGAGCTGTTTTTT. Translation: CASSADRITGELFF.